This T cell receptor (beta chain) emerged from a study of beta chain features in type 1 diabetes (dated by TCRdb to 2017 to 2018). General notes on the study: Patients and healthy donors did not differ in mean age, gender distribution, total cell number or subset yield. A total of 100 million to 110 million sorted cells were examined across all samples, and a strong correlation was observed between cell number per subset and RNA yield. The study compared the TCRB repertoires of sorted circulating CD4+ T cell subsets in recently diagnosed type 1 diabetes patients with those in matched healthy donors. Regulatory and stem cell-like memory subsets were obtained from only 8 patients and roughly eight healthy donors, while naive and central memory subsets were obtained from all 30 or so donors. Broader findings and caveats from the paper: Naive, central memory and regulatory TCRB repertoires appeared to be more alike among patients than among healthy donors. Because cDNA was sequenced instead of genomic DNA, activated cells with high expression could be over-represented, although the groups did not differ in activation or CD3 levels. In all four CD4+ subsets, TCRB CDR3 length was moderately but significantly shorter in type 1 diabetes patients. Only small numbers of individuals were included in the HLA sub-analyses, which left unresolved whether HLA type had any influence on TCRB rearrangement. Patients with type 1 diabetes made fewer insertions and deleted more nucleotides at VDJ recombination sites, implying thymic rearrangement abnormalities. PCR might favor shorter templates, but patient and control samples were amplified and corrected together, so any skew would affect both groups equally.

This clone was observed a handful of times. Its antigen has not been determined. No base qualities exist here, and no much larger clone lies one base off it. The entire amount of isolated RNA was reverse transcribed using the High Capacity cDNA Reverse Transcription Kit, so the sequenced TCRB transcripts were expressed ones. Naive, central memory and regulatory T cell samples underwent deep immunoSEQ sequencing, averaging about 3.57 million total reads per sample. Sorted cells were lysed in RLT buffer and RNA was extracted with DNase-treated RNeasy Micro or Mini kits, depending on cell number. To prevent cross-contamination, every cell subset was processed on its own, while patient and healthy donor samples were processed together. The immunoSEQ multiplex PCR was used to amplify TCRB sequences from cDNA, generating 87-bp fragments that spanned the CDR3 region. Sequencing of the amplicons was done on the Illumina HiSeq platform. As for the original processing: Synthetic template baselines were used to correct PCR bias computationally, reads within Hamming distance 2 were collapsed, and singletons that could not be merged were discarded. Reads were aligned to IMGT to assign V, D and J genes, CDR3 length, and insertions or deletions at six rearrangement sites. Within each subset, clonotype counts were normalized to sorted cell number, and only after that were true diversity and Gini coefficients computed with the tcR R package. Repertoire sharing was quantified using the overlap coefficient calculated on TCRB nucleotide sequences. Out-of-frame TCRB sequences from naive cells were analyzed to stand in for the pre-selection repertoire. Held by TCRdb, this immuneACCESS table contains in-frame sequences only and omits some clones. Under half of the omission traces to an unresolved V gene where checked; the cause of the rest is unknown. The DNA was the basis for D and trimming; V, J and clone size are from that table. This sample is represented by 900,000 or so clones; about 17% of them were singletons. Clones ranked in the top ten supply 0.02% to 0.03% of the sample.

A single peripheral blood draw of approximately 110 mL on average was collected from each donor into heparinised tubes. Naive, central memory, regulatory and stem cell-like memory CD4+ T cells were sorted on a BD FACSAria II using a panel including CD45RO, CCR7, CD25, CD127, CD95 and CD27. All sorted populations exceeded 95% purity. Right away, PBMCs were isolated by Lymphoprep density gradient centrifugation and were stained directly, with no culture step. To minimize batch effects, samples were stained and sorted in pairs, one healthy donor with one patient per experiment. CDR3 length: 12 amino acids, cysteine to phenylalanine. The retained sequence is limited to the CDR3, 36 bases, with the frame set at the first base. Relative to germline, V is 7 bases shorter and J is 9 bases shorter, with 12 bases between their ends. Sequences MDHEN (CDR1) and SYDVKM (CDR2) are obtained from the germline V gene.

Here the chain combines TRBV28 and TRBJ2-2; the D call is possibly TRBD1 or TRBD2, each sharing 6 bases. The clonotype originates from a woman aged 18 to 35 in good health. The sequencing input was naive CD4+ T cells from blood. In the paper's terms, the cell subset or site label means: true naive CD4+ T cells. The CDR3 is CASTPRGRELFF. The DNA sequence reads TGTGCCAGCACCCCTCGGGGGCGGGAGCTGTTTTTT.